One TCR beta chain is described in this entry. The data belong to a study of blood T cell repertoires in COVID-19. Study-wide background: Samples of COVID-19 (acute and convalescent) were obtained from the United States, Italy and Spain. In each case, the material was cDNA or gDNA derived from T cells, B-cell-depleted T cells, or PBMCs.

This CDR3 is built from 15 residues. V gave up 0 bases and J gave up 0 bases, with 6 bases separating them. From germline, CDR1 is SGHTA and CDR2 FQGNSA. Authors' analysis steps: Using reference gene primer amplification, nucleated cell counts were estimated. The protocol was immunoSEQ multiplex PCR, while the TCRdb copy is restricted to in-frame clones and leaves out a portion. V, J and clone size were drawn from that table, and D and trimming were deduced from the DNA. The table has a few hundred thousand clones, 70% to 90% seen once; the top ten hold 9.5% to 15%. This receptor was obtained from a woman aged 60-75 years with acute or convalescent COVID-19. This chain connects TRBV7-2 to TRBJ2-1; D gene uncertain. The sequenced material came from peripheral blood. CDR3 protein: CASSLAEFSYNEQFF. CDR3 sequence (DNA): TGTGCCAGCAGCTTAGCAGAGTTCTCCTACAATGAGCAGTTCTTC. The variable domain in full, with the rest retrieved from reference TRBV7-2 and TRBJ2-1, is GAGVSQSPSNKVTEKGKDVELRCDPISGHTALYWYRQSLGQGLEFLIYFQGNSAPDKSGLPSDRFSAERTGGSVSTLTIQRTQQEDSAVYLCASSLAEFSYNEQFFGPGTRLTVL.